This TCR beta chain appears in the sequencing data of a study of blood T cell repertoires in COVID-19. Study as a whole: Some COVID-19 samples were acute and others convalescent; all came from the United States, Italy and Spain.

Method: immunoSEQ multiplex PCR; TCRdb's copy keeps in-frame clones and lacks some. The sample has about 190,000 clones; around nine tenths are singletons. This receptor was identified in a woman aged 35 to 49 who had recovered from COVID-19. The sample consisted of peripheral blood.

DNA for the CDR3: TGTGCCAGCAGAGGACAGGCAGGGTATGGCTACACCTTC. The encoded protein is CASRGQAGYGYTF. The V and J genes are TRBV5-6 and TRBJ1-2; 7 bases agree with TRBD1. The CDR3 contains 13 residues. Germline V CDR1 and CDR2: SGHDT, YYEEEE. V trimming: 5 bases; J trimming: 5 bases; junction bases outside the gene matches: 6.